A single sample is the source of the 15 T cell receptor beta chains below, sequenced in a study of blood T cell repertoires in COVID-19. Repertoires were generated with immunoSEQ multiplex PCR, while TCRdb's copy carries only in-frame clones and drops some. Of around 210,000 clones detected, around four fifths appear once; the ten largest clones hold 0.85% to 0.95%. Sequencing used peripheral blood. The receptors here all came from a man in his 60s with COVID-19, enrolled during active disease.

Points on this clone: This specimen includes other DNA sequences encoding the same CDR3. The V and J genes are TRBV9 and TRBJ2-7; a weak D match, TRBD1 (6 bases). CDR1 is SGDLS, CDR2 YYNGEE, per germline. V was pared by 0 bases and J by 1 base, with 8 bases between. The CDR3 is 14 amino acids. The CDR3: CASSVGGQSYEQYF. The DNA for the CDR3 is TGTGCCAGCAGCGTAGGAGGACAGTCCTACGAGCAGTACTTC.

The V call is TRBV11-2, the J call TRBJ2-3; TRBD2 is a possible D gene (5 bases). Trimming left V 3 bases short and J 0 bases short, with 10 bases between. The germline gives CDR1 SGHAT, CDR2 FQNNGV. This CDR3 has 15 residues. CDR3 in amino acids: CASSLVGASTDTQYF. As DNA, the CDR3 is TGTGCCAGCAGCTTGGTGGGAGCTAGCACAGATACGCAGTATTTT.

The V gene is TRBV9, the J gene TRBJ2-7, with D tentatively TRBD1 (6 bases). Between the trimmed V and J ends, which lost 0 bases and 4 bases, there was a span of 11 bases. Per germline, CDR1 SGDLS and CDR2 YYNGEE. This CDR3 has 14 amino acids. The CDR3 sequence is CASSVAGRGYEQYF. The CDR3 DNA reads TGTGCCAGCAGCGTAGCGGGCAGGGGTTACGAGCAGTACTTC.

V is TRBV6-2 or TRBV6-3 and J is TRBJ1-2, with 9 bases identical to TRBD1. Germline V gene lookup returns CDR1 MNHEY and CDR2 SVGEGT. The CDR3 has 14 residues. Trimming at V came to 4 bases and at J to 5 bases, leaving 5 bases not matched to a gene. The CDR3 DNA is TGTGCCAGCAGTTCGTCCGGGACAGGGTATGGCTACACCTTC. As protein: CASSSSGTGYGYTF.

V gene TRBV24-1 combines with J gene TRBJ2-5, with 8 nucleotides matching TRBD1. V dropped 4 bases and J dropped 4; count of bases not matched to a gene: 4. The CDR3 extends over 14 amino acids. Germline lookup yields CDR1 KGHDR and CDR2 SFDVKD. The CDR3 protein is CATSETGTGETQYF. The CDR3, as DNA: TGTGCCACCAGTGAAACCGGGACAGGAGAGACCCAGTACTTC.

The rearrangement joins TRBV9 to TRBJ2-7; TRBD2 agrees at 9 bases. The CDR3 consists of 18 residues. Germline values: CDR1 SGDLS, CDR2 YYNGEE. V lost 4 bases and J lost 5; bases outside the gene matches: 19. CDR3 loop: CASSKTLISGSQWDEQYF. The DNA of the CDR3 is TGTGCCAGCAGCAAGACCCTTATTAGCGGGAGCCAATGGGACGAGCAGTACTTC.

CDR3 coding DNA: TGTGCCAGCAGTAACCCGGGACAGTCCGTCACTGAAGCTTTCTTT. Protein sequence: CASSNPGQSVTEAFF. This chain joins TRBV6-2 or TRBV6-3 and TRBJ1-1, with TRBD1 identical over 7 bases. CDR3 length equals 15 residues. V was pared by 5 bases and J by 4 bases, with 10 bases of the junction left unmatched. From germline, CDR1 is MNHEY and CDR2 SVGEGT.

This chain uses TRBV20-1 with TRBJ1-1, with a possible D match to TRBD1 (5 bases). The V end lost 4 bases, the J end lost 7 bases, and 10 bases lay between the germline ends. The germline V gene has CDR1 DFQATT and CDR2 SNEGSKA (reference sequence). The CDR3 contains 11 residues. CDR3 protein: CSAKDSYEAFF. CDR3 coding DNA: TGCAGTGCTAAAGACAGTTATGAAGCTTTCTTT.

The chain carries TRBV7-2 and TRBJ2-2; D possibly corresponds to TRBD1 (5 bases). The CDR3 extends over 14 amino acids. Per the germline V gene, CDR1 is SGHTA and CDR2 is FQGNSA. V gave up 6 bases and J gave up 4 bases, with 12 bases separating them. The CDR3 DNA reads TGTGCCAGCAGAGTGGGGCGATCCACCGGGGAGCTGTTTTTT. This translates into CASRVGRSTGELFF.

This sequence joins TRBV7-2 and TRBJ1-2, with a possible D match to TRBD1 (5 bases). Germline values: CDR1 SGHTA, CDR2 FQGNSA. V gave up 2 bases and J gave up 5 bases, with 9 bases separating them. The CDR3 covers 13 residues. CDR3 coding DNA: TGTGCCAGCAGCTTATCAGGGTCGTATGGCTACACCTTC. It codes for CASSLSGSYGYTF.

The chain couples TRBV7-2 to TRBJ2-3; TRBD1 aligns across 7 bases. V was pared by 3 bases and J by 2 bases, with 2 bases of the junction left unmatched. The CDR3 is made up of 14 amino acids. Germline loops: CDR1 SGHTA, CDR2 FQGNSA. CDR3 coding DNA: TGTGCCAGCAGCTTGGGACAGAACACAGATACGCAGTATTTT. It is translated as CASSLGQNTDTQYF. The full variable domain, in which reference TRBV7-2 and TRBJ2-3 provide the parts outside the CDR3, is GAGVSQSPSNKVTEKGKDVELRCDPISGHTALYWYRQSLGQGLEFLIYFQGNSAPDKSGLPSDRFSAERTGGSVSTLTIQRTQQEDSAVYLCASSLGQNTDTQYFGPGTRLTVL.

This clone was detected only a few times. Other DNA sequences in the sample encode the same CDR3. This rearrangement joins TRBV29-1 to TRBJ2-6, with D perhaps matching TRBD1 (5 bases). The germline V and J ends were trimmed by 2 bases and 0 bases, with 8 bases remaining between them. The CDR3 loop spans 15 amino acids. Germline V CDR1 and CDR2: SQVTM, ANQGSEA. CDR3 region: CSVEQGSSGANVLTF. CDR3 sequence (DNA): TGCAGCGTTGAACAGGGTAGCTCTGGGGCCAACGTCCTGACTTTC.

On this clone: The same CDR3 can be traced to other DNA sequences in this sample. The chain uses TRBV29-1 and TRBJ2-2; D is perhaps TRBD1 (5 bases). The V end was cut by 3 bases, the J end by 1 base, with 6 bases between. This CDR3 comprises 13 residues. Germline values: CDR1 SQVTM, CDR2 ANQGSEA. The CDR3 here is CSVDRGNTGELFF. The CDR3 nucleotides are TGCAGCGTTGATAGGGGGAACACCGGGGAGCTGTTTTTT.

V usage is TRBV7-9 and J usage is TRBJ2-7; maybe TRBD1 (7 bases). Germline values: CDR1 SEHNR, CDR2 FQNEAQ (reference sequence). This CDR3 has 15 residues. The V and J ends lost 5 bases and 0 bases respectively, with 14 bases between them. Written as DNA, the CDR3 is TGTGCCAGCAGCCGCGGGACAGCTAGCTCCTACGAGCAGTACTTC. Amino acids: CASSRGTASSYEQYF.

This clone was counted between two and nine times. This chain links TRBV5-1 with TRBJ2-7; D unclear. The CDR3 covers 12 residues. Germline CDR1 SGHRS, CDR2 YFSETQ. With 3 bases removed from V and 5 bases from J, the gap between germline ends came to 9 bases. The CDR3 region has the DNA TGCGCCAGCAGCTCCGCAGGCCACGAGCAGTACTTC. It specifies CASSSAGHEQYF.